This is a list of T cell receptor beta chains from one sample in a study. TCRdb processed the RT-PCR reads anew with MiXCR; each CDR3 protein has one entry. The sample has 550,000 to 750,000 distinct CDR3 sequences; 12% to 15% are singletons. The sample was memory CD4+ T cells from blood. The source of these receptors is a female donor in good health, serving as a healthy control. CDR3s include the opening cysteine and the closing phenylalanine or tryptophan. D genes are given only for firm matches. Size tells how often a clone was seen (once, few, many) or the class of an expanded clone, and some rows leave it out.

>15|-|few|TRBV20-1|TRBJ1-1
CSARDIGDVYTEAFF
>16|TRBD2|few|TRBV20-1|TRBJ2-2
CSAGTSGGAYTGELFF
>13|TRBD1|-|TRBV6-6|TRBJ2-7
CASSYGQGGEQYF
>16|TRBD1|-|TRBV28|TRBJ2-2
CASSSQGAETAGELFF
>12|-|many|TRBV20-1|TRBJ2-1
CSAEDGSDEQFF
>15|-|few|TRBV11-2|TRBJ2-5
CASSDSRGGGETQYF
>16|TRBD2|few|TRBV7-3|TRBJ2-1
CASSPRRASGTNEQFF
>14|TRBD2|many|TRBV6-5|TRBJ2-7
CASSYQREGHEQYF
>16|TRBD1|many|TRBV20-1|TRBJ2-7
CSARAPRDRGYYEQYF
>12|-|few|TRBV20-1|TRBJ2-3
CSARVYTDTQYF
>15|TRBD2|few|TRBV11-2|TRBJ2-6
CASSPWDYGANVLTF
>16|TRBD1|-|TRBV20-1|TRBJ2-5
CSANTVGQGAGETQYF
>13|-|-|TRBV27|TRBJ1-6
CASTERALSPLHF
>15|-|-|TRBV7-6|TRBJ2-5
CASSLGGGLKETQYF
>22|-|-|TRBV6-5|TRBJ2-6
CASSYSRLGTLDSRAGANVLTF
>12|-|many|TRBV29-1|TRBJ1-1
CSVLGNGTEAFF
>16|-|few|TRBV6-6|TRBJ1-2
CASSSPSASSLIGYTF
>14|-|few|TRBV5-1|TRBJ1-6
CASSFSDGDSPLHF
>12|-|few|TRBV20-1|TRBJ2-5
CSATDPGETQYF
>13|TRBD2|many|TRBV5-1|TRBJ2-1
CASSWGTSYEQFF
>15|-|few|TRBV12-3/TRBV12-4|TRBJ1-5
CASSLDFAGNQPQHF
>16|-|-|TRBV5-3|TRBJ1-1
CARSYIQVFVNTEAFF
>17|TRBD1|few|TRBV5-1|TRBJ1-4
CASSPNRGIATNEKLFF
>11|-|-|TRBV29-1|TRBJ1-2
CSVDSNYGYTF
>18|-|few|TRBV12-1|TRBJ2-3
CASSPPWGLAGETDTQYF
>13|-|few|TRBV7-2|TRBJ1-1
CASSSMTNTEAFF
>16|TRBD2|few|TRBV3-1|TRBJ2-3
CASSQEGLAGVDTQYF
>14|TRBD2|many|TRBV20-1|TRBJ2-7
CSANPTSGTNEQYF
>15|TRBD2|few|TRBV20-1|TRBJ2-1
CSAANPGLAGDEQFF
>16|-|many|TRBV6-2/TRBV6-3|TRBJ2-7
CASSTSGAGRPYEQYF
>13|TRBD2|-|TRBV30|TRBJ2-1
CAWSGLGHNEQFF
>16|TRBD2|many|TRBV5-1|TRBJ2-3
CASSPGLAESTDTQYF
>16|TRBD2|few|TRBV7-3|TRBJ2-3
CASSTGLARGADTQYF
>14|-|many|TRBV29-1|TRBJ2-4
CSVEDEEAGNIQYF
>15|-|-|TRBV21-1|TRBJ2-5
CASSKSGDLRETQYF